The rows below give T cell receptor beta chains drawn from one sample of a study of cytomegalovirus exposure and HLA in healthy donors. The data were produced by immunoSEQ multiplex PCR, yet TCRdb's version contains in-frame clones alone and is incomplete. The sample shows around 170,000 clones, over 65% of them seen only once. Sequences were obtained from PBMCs. The origin of the receptors is a woman aged 45-59 years in good health and CMV-seropositive. Both conserved end residues are trimmed from each CDR3. Each record gives: V gene, D gene, J gene, CDR3 protein. The D gene is left open where the match is weak.

V: TRBV7-3; D: .; J: TRBJ1-1; CDR3: ASSSQRGVEAF
V: TRBV5-1; D: TRBD1; J: TRBJ2-7; CDR3: ASTRTGGRWEQY
V: TRBV6-5; D: TRBD1; J: TRBJ1-1; CDR3: ASSALRTGGTEAF
V: TRBV7-9; D: TRBD1; J: TRBJ2-7; CDR3: ASSLEYQGVGEQY
V: TRBV7-2; D: TRBD2; J: TRBJ2-7; CDR3: ASSLAAGATYEQY
V: TRBV5-5; D: TRBD1; J: TRBJ2-2; CDR3: ASSFGGTGYGGELF
V: TRBV5-1; D: TRBD2; J: TRBJ2-3; CDR3: ASSFVSGGLSGDTQY
V: TRBV15; D: .; J: TRBJ2-2; CDR3: ATSGQYTGELF
V: TRBV5-5; D: .; J: TRBJ1-6; CDR3: ASSLGGRSSPLH
V: TRBV19; D: TRBD1; J: TRBJ1-5; CDR3: ASTGDRGSNQPQH